These 15 T cell receptor beta chains originate from one sample sequenced in a study of CD8 T cells in Susac syndrome. The RNA, 0.5 to 1 ug, was put through reverse transcription using random hexamers. Each CDR3 protein is one row after TCRdb ran MiXCR on the immunoSEQ multiplex PCR reads. The sample lists about 24,000 distinct CDR3 sequences, just over 90% occurring once. Sequencing input: CD8+ T cells from PBMCs. The receptors here all came from a human donor with Susac syndrome.

In its sample, this clonotype was seen once. V gene TRBV27 combines with J gene TRBJ2-7; perhaps TRBD2 as D (7 bases). Trimming took off 3 bases at V and 5 bases at J, with 14 bases between the two ends. There are 14 residues in the CDR3. CDR1 MNHEY and CDR2 SMNVEV come from the germline V gene (reference sequence). The CDR3 loop is CASSFRGGRNEQYF. The DNA of the CDR3 is TGTGCCAGCAGTTTCAGGGGAGGGCGGAACGAGCAGTACTTC.

V is TRBV7-6 and J is TRBJ2-7; no definite D call. The CDR3 has 15 residues. Germline V gives CDR1 SGHVS, CDR2 FNYEAQ. V gave up 0 bases and J gave up 3 bases, with 12 bases separating them. The CDR3 is CASSLAPGLNYEQYF. The CDR3 DNA is TGTGCCAGCAGCTTAGCACCAGGCCTAAACTACGAGCAGTACTTC.

This chain uses TRBV28 with TRBJ1-5; 9 bases are shared with TRBD1. Germline trimming cut 6 bases from V and 5 bases from J; bases unmatched to any gene: 11. The length of the CDR3 is 16 residues. Germline CDR1 is MDHEN and CDR2 is SYDVKM. CDR3 loop: CASRVSSGQGYQPQHF. Here the CDR3 DNA reads TGTGCCAGCAGAGTATCCTCGGGACAGGGATATCAGCCCCAGCATTTT.

V is TRBV6-5 and J is TRBJ2-1; D may be TRBD2 (5 bases). The CDR3 runs to 13 residues. The V end lost 5 bases, the J end lost 5 bases, and 10 bases lay between the germline ends. The germline CDR1 and CDR2 sequences are MNHEY and SVGAGI. The CDR3: CASSVGNNNEQFF. DNA for the CDR3: TGTGCCAGCAGTGTCGGGAATAACAATGAGCAGTTCTTC.

The genes are TRBV2 and TRBJ1-5; TRBD1 might be the D (5 bases). V was shortened by 3 bases and J by 0 bases, with 9 bases between the two germline ends. Germline CDR1 and CDR2: SNHLY and FYNNEI. The CDR3 length is 15 residues. The CDR3 here is CASSDLGRSNQPQHF. CDR3 bases: TGTGCCAGCAGTGACTTGGGACGTAGCAATCAGCCCCAGCATTTT.

The chain employs TRBV28 and TRBJ1-6; D gene ambiguous. V was cut by 5 bases and J by 1 base, with 6 bases left in between. Germline loops: CDR1 MDHEN, CDR2 SYDVKM. The CDR3 covers 14 residues. CDR3 sequence reads: CASSPLSYNSPLHF. In DNA, the CDR3 is TGTGCCAGCAGTCCCCTGTCCTATAATTCACCCCTCCACTTT.

The chain links TRBV5-1 to TRBJ2-1, with no clear D. Germline values: CDR1 SGHRS, CDR2 YFSETQ. V shed 4 bases and J shed 4 bases, with 9 bases lying between them. The CDR3 extends over 13 amino acids. CDR3 residues: CASSLDLYNEQFF. DNA of the CDR3: TGCGCCAGCAGCCTGGACCTGTACAATGAGCAGTTCTTC.

J is TRBJ2-6 and V is TRBV7-9, with TRBD2 matching 7 bases. J was trimmed by 1 base and V by 5 bases; bases with no gene match: 5. This CDR3 spans 16 amino acids. Germline-derived CDR1 and CDR2 are SEHNR and FQNEAQ (reference sequence). The CDR3 DNA follows: TGTGCCAGCAGCCCTACCGGGGGGTCTGGGGCCAACGTCCTGACTTTC. It is translated as CASSPTGGSGANVLTF.

The chain couples TRBV6-2 or TRBV6-3 to TRBJ2-7; 8 positions match TRBD2. V shed 5 bases, J shed 0 bases, and the junction held 6 bases outside the gene matches. Germline CDR1 MNHEY, CDR2 SVGEGT. The CDR3 consists of 15 residues. The CDR3 region has the DNA TGTGCCAGCAGTCCCTCGGGGACTAGCTCCTACGAGCAGTACTTC. Residues: CASSPSGTSSYEQYF.

The J gene is TRBJ2-2, the V gene TRBV6-2 or TRBV6-3, with a tentative D call TRBD1 (5 bases). Trimming cost V 3 bases and J 1 base, with 6 bases left between them. CDR3 length equals 14 residues. The germline CDR1 and CDR2 sequences are MNHEY and SVGEGT. CDR3 nucleotide sequence: TGTGCCAGCAGTTATCAGGGGAACACCGGGGAGCTGTTTTTT. Protein: CASSYQGNTGELFF.

The V gene is TRBV7-9, the J gene TRBJ2-7; 11 nucleotides line up with TRBD1. Germline trimming cut 6 bases from V and 3 bases from J; bases unmatched to any gene: 4. The germline gives CDR1 SEHNR, CDR2 FQNEAQ (reference sequence). CDR3 length equals 14 residues. The CDR3 sequence is CASSGQGASYEQYF. The CDR3 DNA is TGTGCCAGCAGTGGACAGGGGGCTAGCTACGAGCAGTACTTC.

The genes are TRBV20-1 and TRBJ2-7; either TRBD1 or TRBD2 may fit D (5 bases each). Germline V gene data show CDR1 as DFQATT and CDR2 as SNEGSKA (reference sequence). V shed 7 bases and J shed 3 bases, with 13 bases lying between them. The CDR3 has 12 residues. The CDR3 here is CSGDRGGYEQYF. The CDR3 DNA is TGCAGTGGGGACCGCGGCGGCTACGAGCAGTACTTC.

The gene calls are TRBV6-5 and TRBJ1-2; D is uncertain. The length of the CDR3 is 16 residues. Germline V CDR1 and CDR2: MNHEY, SVGAGI. The V and J ends lost 0 bases and 4 bases respectively, with 15 bases between them. The CDR3 region is CASSYSITVLSYGYTF. CDR3 in DNA: TGTGCCAGCAGTTACTCGATCACGGTGCTGAGCTATGGCTACACCTTC.

The rearrangement joins TRBV6-4 to TRBJ2-1; the match to TRBD2 covers 13 bases. Germline lookup yields CDR1 MRHNA and CDR2 SNTAGT. Germline trimming cut 7 bases from V and 3 bases from J; bases unmatched to any gene: 9. This CDR3 is 17 amino acids long. For the CDR3, the DNA is TGTGCCAGCATACGACGGACTAGCGGGGGTAGCTACAATGAGCAGTTCTTC. Protein: CASIRRTSGGSYNEQFF.

The chain uses TRBV18 and TRBJ2-1; possible D gene TRBD2, 6 bases. Trimming cost V 3 bases and J 0 bases, with 12 bases left between them. CDR3 length: 16 residues. Germline V CDR1 and CDR2: KGHSH, LQKENI. CDR3 amino acids: CASSPSGLSSYNEQFF. Written as DNA, the CDR3 is TGTGCCAGCTCACCGTCTGGACTAAGCTCCTACAATGAGCAGTTCTTC.